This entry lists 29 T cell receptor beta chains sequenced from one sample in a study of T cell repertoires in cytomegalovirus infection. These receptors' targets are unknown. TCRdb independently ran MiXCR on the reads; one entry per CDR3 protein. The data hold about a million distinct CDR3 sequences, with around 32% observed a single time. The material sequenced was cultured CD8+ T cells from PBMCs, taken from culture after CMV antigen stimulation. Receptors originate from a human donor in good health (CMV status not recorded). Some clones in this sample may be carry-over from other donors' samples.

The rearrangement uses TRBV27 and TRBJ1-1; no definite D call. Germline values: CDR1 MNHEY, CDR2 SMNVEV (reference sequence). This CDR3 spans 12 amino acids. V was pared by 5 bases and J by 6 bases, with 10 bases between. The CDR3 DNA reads TGTGCCAGCAGTATATTAGGATCTGAAGCTTTCTTT. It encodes CASSILGSEAFF.

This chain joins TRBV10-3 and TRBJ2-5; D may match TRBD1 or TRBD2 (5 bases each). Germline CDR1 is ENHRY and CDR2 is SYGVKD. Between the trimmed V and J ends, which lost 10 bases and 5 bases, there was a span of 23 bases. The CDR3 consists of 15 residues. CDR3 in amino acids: CATNPGTAIGETQYF. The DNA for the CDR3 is TGTGCCACAAACCCCGGGACCGCAATTGGGGAGACCCAGTACTTC.

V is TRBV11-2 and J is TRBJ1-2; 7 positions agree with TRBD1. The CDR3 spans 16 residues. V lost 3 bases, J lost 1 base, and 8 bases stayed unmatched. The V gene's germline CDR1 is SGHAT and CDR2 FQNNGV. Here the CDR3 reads CASSFWGRDSNYGYTF. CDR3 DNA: TGTGCCAGCAGCTTTTGGGGGCGGGACAGTAACTATGGCTACACCTTC.

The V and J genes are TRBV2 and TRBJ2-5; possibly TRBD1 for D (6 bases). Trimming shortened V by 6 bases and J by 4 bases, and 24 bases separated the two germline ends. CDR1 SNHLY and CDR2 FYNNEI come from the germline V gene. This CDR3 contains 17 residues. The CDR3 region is CASRTLGAGYLRETQYF. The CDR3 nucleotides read TGTGCCAGCAGGACGTTGGGGGCAGGGTATCTTCGAGAGACCCAGTACTTC.

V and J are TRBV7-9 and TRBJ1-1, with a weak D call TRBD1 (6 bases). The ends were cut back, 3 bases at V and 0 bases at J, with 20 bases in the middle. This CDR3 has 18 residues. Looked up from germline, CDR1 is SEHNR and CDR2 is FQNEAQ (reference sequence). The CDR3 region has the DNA TGTGCCAGCAGCTTCCCTCCGGGGGACAAGGCCATGAACACTGAAGCTTTCTTT. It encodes CASSFPPGDKAMNTEAFF.

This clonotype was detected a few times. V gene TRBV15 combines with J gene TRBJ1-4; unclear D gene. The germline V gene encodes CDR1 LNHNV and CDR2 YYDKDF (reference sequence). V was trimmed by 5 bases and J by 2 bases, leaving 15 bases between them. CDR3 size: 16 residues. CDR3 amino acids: CATSGRPLGTNEKLFF. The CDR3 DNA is TGTGCCACCAGCGGTCGACCCCTTGGGACTAATGAAAAACTGTTTTTT.

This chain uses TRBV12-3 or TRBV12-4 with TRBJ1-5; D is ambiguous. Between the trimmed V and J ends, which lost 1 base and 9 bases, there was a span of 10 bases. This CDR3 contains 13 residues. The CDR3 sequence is CASSLGGSRPQHF. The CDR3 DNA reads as TGTGCCAGCAGTTTAGGGGGTTCAAGGCCCCAGCATTTT.

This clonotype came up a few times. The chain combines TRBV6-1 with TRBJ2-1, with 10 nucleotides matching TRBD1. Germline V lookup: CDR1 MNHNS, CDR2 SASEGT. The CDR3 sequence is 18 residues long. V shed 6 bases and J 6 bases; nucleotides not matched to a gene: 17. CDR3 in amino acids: CASRGYTVGTGVFNEQFF. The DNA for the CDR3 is TGTGCCAGCAGAGGGTATACCGTCGGGACAGGGGTTTTCAATGAGCAGTTCTTC.

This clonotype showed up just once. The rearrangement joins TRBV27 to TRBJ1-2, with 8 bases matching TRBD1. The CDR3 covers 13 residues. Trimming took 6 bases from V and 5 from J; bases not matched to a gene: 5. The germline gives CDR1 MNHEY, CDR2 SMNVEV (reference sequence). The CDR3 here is CASSAGGIYGYTF. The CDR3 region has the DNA TGTGCCAGCAGCGCAGGGGGCATTTATGGCTACACCTTC.

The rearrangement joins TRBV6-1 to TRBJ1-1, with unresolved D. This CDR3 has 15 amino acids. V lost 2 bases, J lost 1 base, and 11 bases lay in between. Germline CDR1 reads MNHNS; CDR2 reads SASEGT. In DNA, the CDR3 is TGTGCCAGCAGTGAAAGGGTGGCTTCGAACACTGAAGCTTTCTTT. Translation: CASSERVASNTEAFF.

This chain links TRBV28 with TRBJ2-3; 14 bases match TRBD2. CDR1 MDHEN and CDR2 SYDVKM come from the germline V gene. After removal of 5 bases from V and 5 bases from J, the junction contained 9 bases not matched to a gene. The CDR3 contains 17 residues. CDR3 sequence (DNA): TGTGCCAGCAGTCCAGGGACTAGCGGGGGATGGGGAGATACGCAGTATTTT. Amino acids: CASSPGTSGGWGDTQYF. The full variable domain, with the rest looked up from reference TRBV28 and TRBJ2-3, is DVKVTQSSRYLVKRTGEKVFLECVQDMDHENMFWYRQDPGLGLRLIYFSYDVKMKEKGDIPEGYSVSREKKERFSLILESASTNQTSMYLCASSPGTSGGWGDTQYFGPGTRLTVL.

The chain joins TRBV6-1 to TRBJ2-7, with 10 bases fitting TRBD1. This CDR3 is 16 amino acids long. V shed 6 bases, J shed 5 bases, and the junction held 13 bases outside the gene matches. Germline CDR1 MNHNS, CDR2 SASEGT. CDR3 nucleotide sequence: TGTGCCAGCAGGGACTCTCCGGGACAGGGGATCCACGAGCAGTACTTC. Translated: CASRDSPGQGIHEQYF.

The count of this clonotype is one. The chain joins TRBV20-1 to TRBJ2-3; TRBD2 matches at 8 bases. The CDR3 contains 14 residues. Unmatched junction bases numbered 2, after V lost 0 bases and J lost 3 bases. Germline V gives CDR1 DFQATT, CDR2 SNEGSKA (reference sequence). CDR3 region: CSARDRGGTDTQYF. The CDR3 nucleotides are TGCAGTGCTAGAGATCGGGGGGGGACAGATACGCAGTATTTT.

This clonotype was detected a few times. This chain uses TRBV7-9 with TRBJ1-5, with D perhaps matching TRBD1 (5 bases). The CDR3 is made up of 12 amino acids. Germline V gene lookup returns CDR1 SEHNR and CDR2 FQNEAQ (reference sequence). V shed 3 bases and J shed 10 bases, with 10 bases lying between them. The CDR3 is CASSFPGIPQHF. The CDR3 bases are TGTGCCAGCAGCTTTCCAGGGATCCCCCAGCATTTT.

The CDR3 region has the DNA TGTGCCAGCAGTACCCTCTCCCAGGCTAACACCGGGGAGCTGTTTTTT. It is translated as CASSTLSQANTGELFF. The chain joins TRBV6-5 to TRBJ2-2; D is undetermined. The germline V gene encodes CDR1 MNHEY and CDR2 SVGAGI. The CDR3 spans 16 residues. Trimming took off 5 bases at V and 2 bases at J, with 15 bases between the two ends.

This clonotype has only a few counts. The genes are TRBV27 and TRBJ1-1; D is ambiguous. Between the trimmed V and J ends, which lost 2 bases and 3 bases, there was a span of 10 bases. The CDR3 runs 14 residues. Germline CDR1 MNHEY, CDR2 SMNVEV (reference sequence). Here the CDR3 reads CASSLVGFDTEAFF. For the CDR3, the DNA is TGTGCCAGCAGTTTAGTCGGATTTGACACTGAAGCTTTCTTT.

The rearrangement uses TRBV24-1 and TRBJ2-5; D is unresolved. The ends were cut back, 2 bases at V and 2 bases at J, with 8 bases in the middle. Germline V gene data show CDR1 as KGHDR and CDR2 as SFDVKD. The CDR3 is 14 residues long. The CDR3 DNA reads TGTGCCACCAGTGATTGGGCAGAGCAAGAGACCCAGTACTTC. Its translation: CATSDWAEQETQYF.

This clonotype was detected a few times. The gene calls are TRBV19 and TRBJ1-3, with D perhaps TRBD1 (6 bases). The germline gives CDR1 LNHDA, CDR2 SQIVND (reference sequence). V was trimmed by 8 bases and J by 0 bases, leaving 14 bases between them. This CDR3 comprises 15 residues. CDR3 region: CASAGWTASGNTIYF. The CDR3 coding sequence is TGTGCCAGTGCTGGTTGGACAGCCTCTGGAAACACCATATATTTT.

CDR3 DNA: TGTGCCAGCAGAATAGCGGGGGCCAACAATGAGCAGTTCTTC. Amino acids: CASRIAGANNEQFF. The chain joins TRBV27 to TRBJ2-1; TRBD2 agrees at 9 bases. With V trimmed by 6 bases and J by 5 bases, 5 bases remained unmatched. CDR3 length: 14 amino acids. Per the germline V gene, CDR1 is MNHEY and CDR2 is SMNVEV (reference sequence).

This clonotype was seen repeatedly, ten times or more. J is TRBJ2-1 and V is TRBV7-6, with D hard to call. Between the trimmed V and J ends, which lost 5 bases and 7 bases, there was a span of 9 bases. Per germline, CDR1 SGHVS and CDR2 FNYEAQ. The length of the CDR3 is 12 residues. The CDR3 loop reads CASSPDRNEQFF. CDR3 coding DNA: TGTGCCAGCAGCCCCGATCGTAATGAGCAGTTCTTC.

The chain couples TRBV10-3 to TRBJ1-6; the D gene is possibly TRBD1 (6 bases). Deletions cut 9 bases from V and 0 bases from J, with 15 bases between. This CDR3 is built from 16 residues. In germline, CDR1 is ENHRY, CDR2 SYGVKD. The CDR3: CAIGLGGSSYNSPLHF. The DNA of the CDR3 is TGTGCCATTGGTTTAGGGGGGAGCTCCTATAATTCACCCCTCCACTTT.

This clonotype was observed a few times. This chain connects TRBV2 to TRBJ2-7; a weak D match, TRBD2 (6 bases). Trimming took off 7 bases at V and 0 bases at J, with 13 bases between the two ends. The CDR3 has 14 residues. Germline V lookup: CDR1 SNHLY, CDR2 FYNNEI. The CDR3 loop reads CASTMGGSSYEQYV. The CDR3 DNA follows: TGTGCCAGCACCATGGGAGGCTCCTCCTACGAGCAGTACGTC.

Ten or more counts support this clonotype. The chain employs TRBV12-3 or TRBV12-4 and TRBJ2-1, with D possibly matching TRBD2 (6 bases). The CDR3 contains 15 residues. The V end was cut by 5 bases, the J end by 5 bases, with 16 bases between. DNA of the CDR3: TGTGCCAGCAGTCCGCCCCGGACTACGGACAATGAGCAGTTCTTC. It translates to CASSPPRTTDNEQFF.

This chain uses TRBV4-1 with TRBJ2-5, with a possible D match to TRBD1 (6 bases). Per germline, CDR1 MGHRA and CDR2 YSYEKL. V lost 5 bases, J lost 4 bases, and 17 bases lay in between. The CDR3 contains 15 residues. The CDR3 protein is CASSETIQGIETQYF. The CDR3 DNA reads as TGCGCCAGCAGCGAGACGATTCAGGGGATAGAGACCCAGTACTTC.

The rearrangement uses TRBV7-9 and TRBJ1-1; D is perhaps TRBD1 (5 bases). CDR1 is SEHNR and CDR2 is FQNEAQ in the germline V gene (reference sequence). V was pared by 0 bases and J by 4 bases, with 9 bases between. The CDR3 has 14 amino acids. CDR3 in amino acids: CASSLAQAVTEAFF. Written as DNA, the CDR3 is TGTGCCAGCAGCTTAGCACAGGCCGTCACTGAAGCTTTCTTT.

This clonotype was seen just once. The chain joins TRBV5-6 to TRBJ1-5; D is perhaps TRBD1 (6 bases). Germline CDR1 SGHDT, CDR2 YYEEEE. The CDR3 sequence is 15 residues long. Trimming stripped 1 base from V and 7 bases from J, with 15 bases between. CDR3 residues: CASSLKGQGRQPQHF. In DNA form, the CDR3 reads TGTGCCAGCAGCTTGAAAGGTCAGGGGCGCCAGCCCCAGCATTTT.

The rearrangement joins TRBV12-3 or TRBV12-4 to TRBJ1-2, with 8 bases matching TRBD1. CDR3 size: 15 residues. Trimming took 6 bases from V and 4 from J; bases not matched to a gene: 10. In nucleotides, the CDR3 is TGTGCCAGCAGCCCAGGGGGCGCGGGGGGCTATGGCTACACCTTC. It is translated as CASSPGGAGGYGYTF.

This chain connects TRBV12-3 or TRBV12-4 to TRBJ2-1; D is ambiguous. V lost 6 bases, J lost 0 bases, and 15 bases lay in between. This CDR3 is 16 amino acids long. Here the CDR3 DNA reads TGTGCCAGCAGCGCCCCCTCACTGGTCTCCTACAATGAGCAGTTCTTC. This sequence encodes CASSAPSLVSYNEQFF.

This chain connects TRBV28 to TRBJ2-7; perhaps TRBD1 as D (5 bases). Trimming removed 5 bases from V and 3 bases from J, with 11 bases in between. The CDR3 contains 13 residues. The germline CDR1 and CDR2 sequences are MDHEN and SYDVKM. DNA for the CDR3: TGTGCCAGCAGTCTGACAGAGCACTACGAGCAGTACGTC. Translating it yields CASSLTEHYEQYV.